One sample yielded the 23 T cell receptor beta chains listed below, sequenced in a study of T cells in localized non-small cell lung cancer. TCRdb keeps only in-frame clones here, not all; method: immunoSEQ multiplex PCR. The sample lists under 2,000 clones, 34% seen once, with more than 12% in the top ten. The sequencing used normal lung tissue next to the tumor, collected before any cancer treatment. These receptors were taken from a female donor aged 60 or older with stage II squamous cell lung carcinoma.

The rearrangement uses TRBV14 and TRBJ1-1; no firm D call. The germline V gene has CDR1 SGHDN and CDR2 FVKESK. The CDR3 contains 13 residues. V dropped 3 bases and J dropped 4 bases, with 9 bases sitting between them. The CDR3 region has the DNA TGTGCCAGCAGCCAGGTCTTGAGCACTGAAGCTTTCTTT. As protein: CASSQVLSTEAFF.

The V call is TRBV30, the J call TRBJ2-5, with D perhaps matching TRBD1 (5 bases). Germline V gene sequence: CDR1 GTSNPN, CDR2 SVGIG (reference sequence). The CDR3 is made up of 13 amino acids. The V and J ends lost 4 bases and 2 bases respectively, with 11 bases between them. Here the CDR3 DNA reads TGTGCCTGGACCCAGGGTGGGCAAGAGACCCAGTACTTC. Protein sequence: CAWTQGGQETQYF.

The chain is built from TRBV19 and TRBJ1-5, with 8 bases fitting TRBD1. Trimming cost V 5 bases and J 6 bases; bases outside gene matches: 6. The CDR3 consists of 14 residues. In germline, CDR1 is LNHDA, CDR2 SQIVND (reference sequence). For the CDR3, the DNA is TGTGCCAGTAGTGGACCAGGGGGCCTTCAGCCCCAGCATTTT. Amino acid sequence: CASSGPGGLQPQHF.

This clone is judged medium-sized. The chain joins TRBV7-4 to TRBJ1-1, with 8 bases that match TRBD1. This CDR3 is 19 amino acids long. J was trimmed by 0 bases and V by 3 bases; bases with no gene match: 15. Germline V lookup: CDR1 SGHVT, CDR2 SQSDAQ. This chain's CDR3 is CASSFTVDRDTLMNTEAFF. CDR3 DNA: TGTGCCAGCAGCTTTACCGTGGACAGGGATACTCTCATGAACACTGAAGCTTTCTTT.

The CDR3 is CASTRRGAGNTGELFF. CDR3 DNA: TGTGCCAGCACCCGGCGGGGGGCCGGGAACACCGGGGAGCTGTTTTTT. V is TRBV11-3 and J is TRBJ2-2; TRBD2 matches at 8 bases. The CDR3 is 16 residues long. Germline CDR1 reads SGHNT; CDR2 reads YENEEA. V shed 7 bases, J shed 1 base, and the junction held 8 bases outside the gene matches.

The chain links TRBV18 to TRBJ1-1, with D perhaps TRBD1 (6 bases). Germline V gene lookup returns CDR1 KGHSH and CDR2 LQKENI. V was trimmed by 0 bases and J by 4 bases, leaving 12 bases between them. This CDR3 has 15 residues. The DNA of the CDR3 is TGTGCCAGCTCACCACCGGGGGGCACGCGCACTGAAGCTTTCTTT. This gives the protein CASSPPGGTRTEAFF.

This chain connects TRBV18 to TRBJ1-2; possibly TRBD1 for D (5 bases). With 1 base removed from V and 3 bases from J, the gap between germline ends came to 12 bases. The CDR3 has 15 amino acids. Per germline, CDR1 KGHSH and CDR2 LQKENI. DNA of the CDR3: TGTGCCAGCTCACCACGGCAGCAAGGGGACTATGGCTACACCTTC. Its protein product is CASSPRQQGDYGYTF. Full variable domain (rest looked up from reference TRBV18 and TRBJ1-2): NAGVMQNPRHLVRRRGQEARLRCSPMKGHSHVYWYRQLPEEGLKFMVYLQKENIIDESGMPKERFSAEFPKEGPSILRIQQVVRGDSAAYFCASSPRQQGDYGYTFGSGTRLTVV.

The chain is built from TRBV19 and TRBJ1-1; D not certain. The V end was cut by 1 base, the J end by 1 base, with 10 bases between. CDR1 and CDR2 (germline): LNHDA, SQIVND (reference sequence). CDR3 length equals 15 residues. DNA of the CDR3: TGTGCCAGTAGTATAGGCGGCCCTGGGAACACTGAAGCTTTCTTT. Translating it yields CASSIGGPGNTEAFF.

V gene TRBV23-1 combines with J gene TRBJ1-2; D is unclear. TRBV23-1 is annotated as an ORF whose role is uncertain. Trimming removed 6 bases at V and 7 bases at J, with 21 bases between. The CDR3 covers 15 residues. The DNA for the CDR3 is TGCGCCAGCAGCCAAGAAGGAGGCAGGAGTTTTGGCTACACCTTC. It is translated as CASSQEGGRSFGYTF.

The V call is TRBV11-3, the J call TRBJ1-5; TRBD1 matches at 7 bases. CDR1 and CDR2 from the germline V gene are SGHNT and YENEEA. This CDR3 region has 16 residues. The J segment lost 1 base and the V segment lost 5 bases, leaving 8 bases of the junction unmatched. The CDR3 here is CASSRNRGGSNQPQHF. The CDR3 coding sequence is TGTGCCAGCAGCCGGAACAGGGGAGGCAGCAATCAGCCCCAGCATTTT. The full variable domain, completed using reference TRBV11-3 and TRBJ1-5, is EAGVVQSPRYKIIEKKQPVAFWCNPISGHNTLYWYLQNLGQGPELLIRYENEEAVDDSQLPKDRFSAERLKGVDSTLKIQPAELGDSAVYLCASSRNRGGSNQPQHFGDGTRLSIL.

The J gene is TRBJ1-1, the V gene TRBV18, with D uncertain. V was pared by 2 bases and J by 2 bases, with 12 bases between. Germline-derived CDR1 and CDR2 are KGHSH and LQKENI. The CDR3 loop spans 15 amino acids. CDR3 loop: CASSPAGRGNTEAFF. The CDR3 coding sequence is TGTGCCAGCTCACCAGCTGGGAGAGGAAACACTGAAGCTTTCTTT.

The count of this clone is one. The chain links TRBV18 to TRBJ2-7; a weak D match, TRBD2 (5 bases). The CDR3 runs 13 residues. Germline V gene sequence: CDR1 KGHSH, CDR2 LQKENI. V was shortened by 3 bases and J by 2 bases, with 8 bases between the two germline ends. The CDR3 DNA reads TGTGCCAGCTCACCGGCGGGTACCTACGAGCAGTACTTC. Protein sequence: CASSPAGTYEQYF.

The chain has TRBV5-1 and TRBJ1-4; TRBD1 agrees at 10 bases. V lost 3 bases and J lost 8; bases outside the gene matches: 4. The V gene's germline CDR1 is SGHRS and CDR2 YFSETQ. This CDR3 region has 14 residues. The CDR3 sequence is CASSSTGGQEKLFF. The CDR3 nucleotides read TGCGCCAGCAGCTCGACAGGGGGCCAGGAAAAACTGTTTTTT.

The rearrangement links TRBV10-2 to TRBJ1-1; TRBD1 might be the D (5 bases). Looked up from germline, CDR1 is WSHSY and CDR2 is SAAADI. The germline V and J ends were trimmed by 4 bases and 0 bases, with 6 bases remaining between them. This CDR3 region has 13 residues. CDR3 in DNA: TGCGCCAGCAGTGGGGACTTGAACACTGAAGCTTTCTTT. Translating gives CASSGDLNTEAFF.

This clone was observed a handful of times. The genes are TRBV11-3 and TRBJ2-7; 8 bases fit TRBD1. This CDR3 is built from 16 residues. Per the germline V gene, CDR1 is SGHNT and CDR2 is YENEEA. V shed 0 bases, J shed 2 bases, and the junction held 6 bases outside the gene matches. The chain's CDR3 is CASSLDRDRSAYEQYF. In nucleotides, the CDR3 is TGTGCCAGCAGCTTAGATCGGGACAGGTCAGCCTACGAGCAGTACTTC.

The chain employs TRBV6-4 and TRBJ1-6; unclear D gene. The CDR3 loop spans 14 amino acids. Germline-derived CDR1 and CDR2 are MRHNA and SNTAGT. V was cut by 0 bases and J by 7 bases, with 7 bases left in between. As DNA, the CDR3 is TGTGCCAGCAGTGACTCTTTACAGAATTCACCCCTCCACTTT. The encoded protein is CASSDSLQNSPLHF.

The V and J genes are TRBV15 and TRBJ2-7, with D perhaps matching TRBD2 (5 bases). The length of the CDR3 is 16 residues. Trimming took off 0 bases at V and 5 bases at J, with 17 bases between the two ends. The V gene's germline CDR1 is LNHNV and CDR2 YYDKDF (reference sequence). The CDR3 spells CATSRDPRAAPDEQYF. The DNA of the CDR3 is TGTGCCACCAGCAGAGATCCGCGGGCGGCTCCAGACGAGCAGTACTTC.

The chain combines TRBV18 with TRBJ1-1; D not certain. The germline CDR1 and CDR2 sequences are KGHSH and LQKENI. This CDR3 has 16 residues. V lost 3 bases and J lost 0, with 14 bases in between. The CDR3 sequence: CASSPDGWKLNTEAFF. As DNA, the CDR3 is TGTGCCAGCTCACCCGACGGATGGAAGCTGAACACTGAAGCTTTCTTT.

The chain combines TRBV6-8 with TRBJ1-5, with D perhaps matching TRBD1 (5 bases). This CDR3 has 14 residues. Trimming took 5 bases from V and 9 from J, leaving 17 bases between them. Germline V gene data show CDR1 as MNHGY and CDR2 as SAAAGT. The CDR3 spells CASSRRQSNAPQHF. The CDR3 bases are TGTGCCAGCAGTCGACGACAGAGTAACGCGCCCCAGCATTTT.

The chain links TRBV19 to TRBJ2-1; TRBD1 matches at 7 bases. The CDR3 has 13 amino acids. V was pared by 3 bases and J by 9 bases, with 5 bases of the junction left unmatched. Germline V CDR1 and CDR2: LNHDA, SQIVND (reference sequence). CDR3 amino acids: CASSIDRVGEQFF. The CDR3 DNA follows: TGTGCCAGTAGTATCGACAGGGTCGGTGAGCAGTTCTTC.

J is TRBJ2-3 and V is TRBV19; D is ambiguous. Germline loops: CDR1 LNHDA, CDR2 SQIVND (reference sequence). V lost 6 bases to trimming and J lost 6 bases, with 7 bases between them. This CDR3 spans 11 amino acids. CDR3 region: CASSFRDTQYF. The CDR3 DNA follows: TGTGCCAGTAGCTTCAGGGATACGCAGTATTTT.

This clone was seen more than once but under ten times. The rearrangement joins TRBV6-8 to TRBJ1-1, with D possibly matching TRBD1 (5 bases). The V gene's germline CDR1 is MNHGY and CDR2 SAAAGT. The CDR3 extends over 15 amino acids. V was shortened by 5 bases and J by 0 bases, with 13 bases between the two germline ends. The CDR3 nucleotides are TGTGCCAGCAGTGAGACCGGGGCTATGAACACTGAAGCTTTCTTT. This translates into CASSETGAMNTEAFF.

As for this clone: This CDR3 is also generated by other DNA sequences in the sample. V and J are TRBV6-8 and TRBJ1-1; TRBD1 is a possible D gene (5 bases). The CDR3 runs 15 residues. Germline V CDR1 and CDR2: MNHGY, SAAAGT. Deletions cut 0 bases from V and 3 bases from J, with 11 bases between. This CDR3 reads CASSYSPGGDTEAFF. DNA of the CDR3: TGTGCCAGCAGTTACTCCCCGGGGGGGGACACTGAAGCTTTCTTT.